This is a list of T cell receptor beta chains from one sample in a study of CD8+CD57+ T cells in acquired aplastic anemia. MiXCR, applied by TCRdb to the reads, yields one record per CDR3 protein. Of tens of thousands of distinct CDR3 sequences in the sample, around three quarters were seen once. Sequencing input: sorted CD4+, CD8+, or CD8+CD57+ T cells (not recorded which) from PBMCs. Receptor source: a human donor in good health, serving as a control. The CDR3 runs from the conserved cysteine through the conserved F or W. Each record gives: D gene, J gene, CDR3 length, clone size, V gene, CDR3 protein, CDR3 DNA. The D gene is left open where the match is weak. Part of the rows lack a size; the others show once, few, many or a class for expanded clones.

d_gene: TRBD1
j_gene: TRBJ2-5
len: 17
abundance: -
v_gene: TRBV9
CDR3aa: CASSAPRGQGNQETQYF
CDR3nt: TGTGCCAGCAGCGCGCCGAGGGGGCAGGGAAACCAAGAGACCCAGTACTTC

d_gene: -
j_gene: TRBJ2-3
len: 14
abundance: few
v_gene: TRBV20-1
CDR3aa: CSASPGGIRDTQYF
CDR3nt: TGCAGTGCTAGCCCCGGGGGTATTCGGGATACGCAGTATTTT

d_gene: -
j_gene: TRBJ1-6
len: 14
abundance: -
v_gene: TRBV19
CDR3aa: CASSIAGLNSPLHF
CDR3nt: TGTGCCAGTAGTATTGCAGGCTTAAATTCACCCCTCCACTTT

d_gene: -
j_gene: TRBJ2-5
len: 13
abundance: -
v_gene: TRBV7-2
CDR3aa: CASGFRGAETQYF
CDR3nt: TGTGCCAGCGGCTTCCGGGGGGCGGAGACCCAGTACTTC

d_gene: -
j_gene: TRBJ2-7
len: 13
abundance: -
v_gene: TRBV7-8
CDR3aa: CASSLGQFYEQYF
CDR3nt: TGTGCCAGCAGCTTAGGACAGTTCTACGAGCAGTACTTC

d_gene: -
j_gene: TRBJ2-1
len: 13
abundance: -
v_gene: TRBV20-1
CDR3aa: CSARGAGRNEQFF
CDR3nt: TGCAGTGCTAGGGGGGCAGGGCGAAATGAGCAGTTCTTC

d_gene: -
j_gene: TRBJ2-3
len: 15
abundance: -
v_gene: TRBV25-1
CDR3aa: CASSELEGDTDTQYF
CDR3nt: TGTGCCAGCAGTGAACTGGAGGGGGACACAGATACGCAGTATTTT

d_gene: -
j_gene: TRBJ2-1
len: 15
abundance: many
v_gene: TRBV27
CDR3aa: CASSLLPASGHEQFF
CDR3nt: TGTGCCAGCAGTTTACTCCCCGCCTCGGGACATGAGCAGTTCTTC

d_gene: -
j_gene: TRBJ1-5
len: 15
abundance: -
v_gene: TRBV5-5
CDR3aa: CASLPAGRELHPQHF
CDR3nt: TGTGCCAGCTTGCCTGCGGGGCGGGAACTTCATCCCCAGCATTTT

d_gene: TRBD1
j_gene: TRBJ1-6
len: 15
abundance: once
v_gene: TRBV25-1
CDR3aa: CASSQQGAVNSPLHF
CDR3nt: TGTGCCAGCAGTCAACAGGGGGCGGTAAATTCACCCCTCCACTTT

d_gene: -
j_gene: TRBJ1-3
len: 14
abundance: -
v_gene: TRBV19
CDR3aa: CASQGPYSGNTIYF
CDR3nt: TGTGCCAGTCAAGGGCCTTACTCTGGAAACACCATATATTTT

d_gene: -
j_gene: TRBJ1-5
len: 14
abundance: once
v_gene: TRBV10-3
CDR3aa: CAISESTGVEPKHF
CDR3nt: TGTGCCATCAGTGAGTCGACAGGAGTAGAGCCCAAGCATTTT

d_gene: -
j_gene: TRBJ2-3
len: 15
abundance: -
v_gene: TRBV11-2
CDR3aa: CASSLDASGVDTQYF
CDR3nt: TGTGCCAGCAGCTTAGATGCTTCGGGGGTAGATACGCAGTATTTT

d_gene: -
j_gene: TRBJ2-7
len: 13
abundance: -
v_gene: TRBV5-1
CDR3aa: CASSLVAGSEQYF
CDR3nt: TGCGCCAGCAGCTTGGTAGCTGGATCCGAGCAGTACTTC

d_gene: TRBD2
j_gene: TRBJ2-5
len: 15
abundance: -
v_gene: TRBV29-1
CDR3aa: CSVDRGLEGQETQYF
CDR3nt: TGCAGCGTTGATCGCGGACTAGAGGGCCAAGAGACCCAGTACTTC

d_gene: TRBD1
j_gene: TRBJ1-1
len: 13
abundance: many
v_gene: TRBV6-1
CDR3aa: CARPGQGLTEAFF
CDR3nt: TGTGCCAGACCGGGACAGGGGTTAACTGAAGCTTTCTTT

d_gene: -
j_gene: TRBJ1-2
len: 14
abundance: few
v_gene: TRBV19
CDR3aa: CASTMGGFSDGYTF
CDR3nt: TGTGCCAGTACCATGGGGGGGTTCTCCGATGGCTACACCTTC

d_gene: -
j_gene: TRBJ2-7
len: 11
abundance: few
v_gene: TRBV7-8
CDR3aa: CASSFDTRQYF
CDR3nt: TGTGCCAGCAGCTTCGATACAAGGCAGTACTTC

d_gene: TRBD2
j_gene: TRBJ2-3
len: 14
abundance: -
v_gene: TRBV7-2
CDR3aa: CASKRGLLTDTQYF
CDR3nt: TGTGCCAGCAAGCGGGGGTTACTCACAGATACGCAGTATTTT

d_gene: -
j_gene: TRBJ1-6
len: 14
abundance: once
v_gene: TRBV25-1
CDR3aa: CASSVKPYNSPLHF
CDR3nt: TGTGCCAGCTCTGTCAAACCTTATAATTCACCCCTCCACTTT

d_gene: TRBD1
j_gene: TRBJ2-5
len: 13
abundance: few
v_gene: TRBV20-1
CDR3aa: CSARRTGAETQYF
CDR3nt: TGCAGTGCTAGGAGGACAGGGGCGGAGACCCAGTACTTC

d_gene: -
j_gene: TRBJ2-7
len: 13
abundance: -
v_gene: TRBV9
CDR3aa: CASSVGVEYEQYF
CDR3nt: TGTGCCAGCAGCGTAGGGGTAGAATACGAGCAGTACTTC

d_gene: -
j_gene: TRBJ2-7
len: 14
abundance: -
v_gene: TRBV2
CDR3aa: CASREGGSSYEQYF
CDR3nt: TGTGCCAGCAGGGAGGGGGGAAGCTCCTACGAGCAGTACTTC

d_gene: -
j_gene: TRBJ2-3
len: 13
abundance: many
v_gene: TRBV6-6
CDR3aa: CASSYSDTDTQYF
CDR3nt: TGTGCCAGCAGTTACTCGGACACAGATACGCAGTATTTT

d_gene: TRBD1
j_gene: TRBJ1-5
len: 15
abundance: -
v_gene: TRBV2
CDR3aa: CASSDRGVGNQPQHF
CDR3nt: TGTGCCAGCAGCGACAGGGGAGTGGGCAATCAGCCCCAGCATTTT

d_gene: -
j_gene: TRBJ2-1
len: 12
abundance: few
v_gene: TRBV7-2
CDR3aa: CASSYREAEQFF
CDR3nt: TGTGCCAGCAGCTACAGGGAGGCTGAGCAGTTCTTC

d_gene: -
j_gene: TRBJ1-6
len: 13
abundance: once
v_gene: TRBV7-6
CDR3aa: CASTPRANSPPHF
CDR3nt: TGTGCCAGCACCCCGAGGGCAAATTCACCCCCCCACTTT

d_gene: TRBD1
j_gene: TRBJ1-1
len: 15
abundance: -
v_gene: TRBV10-3
CDR3aa: CAINRGQGVDTEAFF
CDR3nt: TGTGCCATTAATCGAGGACAGGGAGTGGACACTGAAGCTTTCTTT

d_gene: -
j_gene: TRBJ1-1
len: 13
abundance: -
v_gene: TRBV19
CDR3aa: CASSPGAGTEAFF
CDR3nt: TGTGCCAGTTCCCCGGGAGCGGGGACTGAAGCTTTCTTT

d_gene: TRBD2
j_gene: TRBJ2-7
len: 14
abundance: -
v_gene: TRBV19
CDR3aa: CASSRGTSGYEQYF
CDR3nt: TGTGCCAGTAGTAGGGGGACTAGCGGCTACGAGCAGTACTTC

d_gene: TRBD1
j_gene: TRBJ2-5
len: 13
abundance: once
v_gene: TRBV24-1
CDR3aa: CATSEHRGTKQYF
CDR3nt: TGTGCCACCAGTGAGCACAGGGGTACCAAGCAGTACTTC

d_gene: -
j_gene: TRBJ2-7
len: 15
abundance: -
v_gene: TRBV15
CDR3aa: CATSTYGTQSYEQYF
CDR3nt: TGTGCCACCAGCACCTACGGGACACAAAGTTACGAGCAGTACTTC

d_gene: -
j_gene: TRBJ1-1
len: 14
abundance: -
v_gene: TRBV9
CDR3aa: CASGPQGKNTEAFF
CDR3nt: TGTGCCAGCGGGCCACAGGGAAAGAACACTGAAGCTTTCTTT

d_gene: -
j_gene: TRBJ2-7
len: 11
abundance: -
v_gene: TRBV6-2/TRBV6-3
CDR3aa: CAGSNGHGQYF
CDR3nt: TGTGCCGGCAGTAACGGACACGGGCAGTACTTC

d_gene: -
j_gene: TRBJ1-4
len: 10
abundance: -
v_gene: TRBV9
CDR3aa: CASSVAKLFF
CDR3nt: TGTGCCAGCAGCGTAGCAAAACTGTTTTTT

d_gene: -
j_gene: TRBJ1-2
len: 12
abundance: -
v_gene: TRBV19
CDR3aa: CASRKGNYGYTF
CDR3nt: TGTGCCAGTAGAAAGGGGAACTATGGCTACACCTTC

d_gene: TRBD1
j_gene: TRBJ2-6
len: 17
abundance: few
v_gene: TRBV5-4
CDR3aa: CASSLGTGGSGANVLTF
CDR3nt: TGTGCCAGCAGCTTGGGGACAGGGGGCTCTGGGGCCAACGTCCTGACTTTC

d_gene: TRBD1
j_gene: TRBJ1-1
len: 16
abundance: -
v_gene: TRBV5-1
CDR3aa: CASSLGQAGGYTEAFF
CDR3nt: TGCGCCAGCAGCTTAGGACAGGCGGGGGGTTATACTGAAGCTTTCTTT

d_gene: -
j_gene: TRBJ2-3
len: 13
abundance: -
v_gene: TRBV10-3
CDR3aa: CAIAGTSTDTQYF
CDR3nt: TGTGCCATCGCCGGGACTAGCACAGATACGCAGTATTTT

d_gene: -
j_gene: TRBJ2-1
len: 13
abundance: few
v_gene: TRBV7-3
CDR3aa: CASSLSLDNEQFF
CDR3nt: TGTGCCAGCAGCTTAAGCCTGGACAATGAGCAGTTCTTC

d_gene: -
j_gene: TRBJ1-1
len: 13
abundance: -
v_gene: TRBV7-9
CDR3aa: CASSSQENTEAFF
CDR3nt: TGTGCCAGCAGCTCTCAAGAGAACACTGAAGCTTTCTTT

d_gene: TRBD2
j_gene: TRBJ2-3
len: 15
abundance: -
v_gene: TRBV29-1
CDR3aa: CSVAWTSRIPDTQYF
CDR3nt: TGCAGCGTCGCCTGGACTAGCCGGATTCCCGATACGCAGTATTTT

d_gene: -
j_gene: TRBJ2-1
len: 13
abundance: -
v_gene: TRBV12-3/TRBV12-4
CDR3aa: CASSMTVKSEQFF
CDR3nt: TGTGCCAGCAGTATGACAGTGAAGAGTGAGCAGTTCTTC

d_gene: TRBD1
j_gene: TRBJ1-2
len: 17
abundance: -
v_gene: TRBV11-1
CDR3aa: CASSDRGLGRGPYGYTF
CDR3nt: TGTGCCAGCAGTGACAGGGGACTCGGTAGAGGGCCTTATGGCTACACCTTC

d_gene: -
j_gene: TRBJ1-2
len: 14
abundance: -
v_gene: TRBV5-5
CDR3aa: CASSLRAPNYGYTF
CDR3nt: TGTGCCAGCAGCTTAAGGGCTCCTAACTATGGCTACACCTTC

d_gene: TRBD1
j_gene: TRBJ2-2
len: 15
abundance: few
v_gene: TRBV19
CDR3aa: CASSTDRVRTGELFF
CDR3nt: TGTGCCAGTAGTACCGACAGGGTACGCACCGGGGAGCTGTTTTTT

d_gene: TRBD1
j_gene: TRBJ1-1
len: 15
abundance: -
v_gene: TRBV19
CDR3aa: CASSTLGTGLAEAFF
CDR3nt: TGTGCCAGTAGTACGCTTGGGACAGGGTTGGCTGAAGCTTTCTTT

d_gene: -
j_gene: TRBJ2-7
len: 13
abundance: -
v_gene: TRBV6-2/TRBV6-3
CDR3aa: CASSYEGRKEQYF
CDR3nt: TGTGCCAGCAGTTACGAGGGACGGAAAGAGCAGTACTTC

d_gene: TRBD1
j_gene: TRBJ1-2
len: 14
abundance: -
v_gene: TRBV6-1
CDR3aa: CASSLDRGWYGYTF
CDR3nt: TGTGCCAGCAGTCTCGACAGGGGTTGGTATGGCTACACCTTC

d_gene: TRBD1
j_gene: TRBJ1-1
len: 13
abundance: -
v_gene: TRBV7-2
CDR3aa: CASGPTGDTEAFF
CDR3nt: TGTGCCAGCGGCCCGACAGGGGACACTGAAGCTTTCTTT

d_gene: TRBD1
j_gene: TRBJ2-1
len: 16
abundance: -
v_gene: TRBV15
CDR3aa: CATSREGQGMNNEQFF
CDR3nt: TGTGCCACCAGCAGAGAGGGACAGGGAATGAACAATGAGCAGTTCTTC

d_gene: -
j_gene: TRBJ1-2
len: 12
abundance: -
v_gene: TRBV19
CDR3aa: CASSATNYGYTF
CDR3nt: TGTGCCAGCTCAGCGACTAACTATGGCTACACCTTC

d_gene: TRBD1
j_gene: TRBJ2-1
len: 15
abundance: -
v_gene: TRBV15
CDR3aa: CATSNRQGSHNEQFF
CDR3nt: TGTGCCACCAGCAACAGACAGGGAAGTCACAATGAGCAGTTCTTC

d_gene: TRBD1
j_gene: TRBJ1-5
len: 13
abundance: -
v_gene: TRBV12-3/TRBV12-4
CDR3aa: CASQRDRDQPQHF
CDR3nt: TGTGCCAGCCAACGGGACAGGGATCAGCCCCAGCATTTT

d_gene: -
j_gene: TRBJ2-3
len: 14
abundance: -
v_gene: TRBV29-1
CDR3aa: CSVGRQIDTDTQYF
CDR3nt: TGCAGCGTAGGGCGGCAGATAGACACAGATACGCAGTATTTT

d_gene: -
j_gene: TRBJ1-2
len: 13
abundance: -
v_gene: TRBV15
CDR3aa: CATSGAGPKGYTF
CDR3nt: TGTGCCACCAGCGGAGCGGGCCCAAAGGGCTACACCTTC

d_gene: -
j_gene: TRBJ2-7
len: 15
abundance: -
v_gene: TRBV6-5
CDR3aa: CASSYSTGLSYEQYF
CDR3nt: TGTGCCAGCAGTTACTCCACAGGGCTATCCTACGAGCAGTACTTC